The 23 T cell receptor beta chains in this list originate from one sample, sequenced in a study of blood T cell repertoires in COVID-19. This table comes from immunoSEQ multiplex PCR, and its TCRdb copy is limited to in-frame clones, with some not included. This sample has approximately 470,000 clones, with roughly 87% found just once. The sample taken for sequencing was PBMCs or T cells enriched from blood (not recorded which). The receptors derive from a woman under 30 who had recovered from COVID-19.

The V call is TRBV30, the J call TRBJ1-1; the D gene is possibly TRBD1 (6 bases). Trimming stripped 4 bases from V and 6 bases from J, with 15 bases between. The CDR3 length is 13 residues. In germline, CDR1 is GTSNPN, CDR2 SVGIG (reference sequence). As DNA, the CDR3 is TGTGCCTGGAAGAGTGGGGGCTGGGCTGAAGCTTTCTTT. Translated: CAWKSGGWAEAFF.

This clone was detected only a few times. This sequence joins TRBV30 and TRBJ2-7, with a possible D match to TRBD2 (6 bases). The CDR3 contains 13 residues. V lost 1 base to trimming and J lost 5 bases, with 12 bases between them. Germline CDR1 is GTSNPN and CDR2 is SVGIG (reference sequence). In DNA form, the CDR3 reads TGTGCCTGGAGTGAACGGGGGTTGGACGAGCAGTACTTC. Protein: CAWSERGLDEQYF. Using reference TRBV30 and TRBJ2-7 for the parts outside the CDR3, the full variable domain is SQTIHQWPATLVQPVGSPLSLECTVEGTSNPNLYWYRQAAGRGLQLLFYSVGIGQISSEVPQNLSASRPQDRQFILSSKKLLLSDSGFYLCAWSERGLDEQYFGPGTRLTVT.

The V and J genes are TRBV5-1 and TRBJ2-7; D unresolved. V was cut by 2 bases and J by 3 bases, with 12 bases left in between. Germline CDR1 SGHRS, CDR2 YFSETQ. CDR3 length: 14 residues. CDR3 nucleotides: TGCGCCAGCAGCTTAGCCGGGTCTTACTACGAGCAGTACTTC. Protein sequence: CASSLAGSYYEQYF.

CDR3 sequence: CASSTLDRIYTEAFF. The CDR3 DNA reads TGTGCCAGCAGTACACTCGACAGAATATACACTGAAGCTTTCTTT. The V call is TRBV28, the J call TRBJ1-1; D may be TRBD1 (5 bases). The CDR3 runs 15 residues. The V gene's germline CDR1 is MDHEN and CDR2 SYDVKM. The germline V and J ends were trimmed by 5 bases and 3 bases, with 16 bases remaining between them.

This chain links TRBV30 with TRBJ1-2, with 7 bases matching TRBD1. CDR1 and CDR2 from the germline V gene are GTSNPN and SVGIG (reference sequence). This CDR3 has 16 amino acids. V lost 0 bases and J lost 1; bases outside the gene matches: 8. CDR3 DNA: TGTGCCTGGAGTGTAGAGGGCCCAGGGGGTAACTATGGCTACACCTTC. It specifies CAWSVEGPGGNYGYTF.

This clone was counted only a few times. The chain links TRBV6-5 to TRBJ1-1; the D is unclear. V was pared by 5 bases and J by 0 bases, with 10 bases between. The CDR3 loop spans 14 amino acids. CDR1 MNHEY and CDR2 SVGAGI come from the germline V gene. The CDR3 region has the DNA TGTGCCAGCAGTCCGGGAGACCTGAACACTGAAGCTTTCTTT. It encodes CASSPGDLNTEAFF.

The J gene is TRBJ2-3, the V gene TRBV6-6, with a weak D call TRBD2 (5 bases). V was cut by 6 bases and J by 0 bases, with 13 bases left in between. This CDR3 has 15 residues. Germline V lookup: CDR1 MNHNY, CDR2 SVGAGI (reference sequence). The CDR3 protein is CASRTDFTSTDTQYF. The CDR3 DNA reads TGTGCCAGCAGGACGGACTTCACTAGCACAGATACGCAGTATTTT.

The chain employs TRBV15 and TRBJ1-2; D not certain. Germline loops: CDR1 LNHNV, CDR2 YYDKDF (reference sequence). The CDR3 consists of 16 residues. V gave up 4 bases and J gave up 2 bases, with 17 bases separating them. As DNA, the CDR3 is TGTGCCACCAGCAACCTCCCGCGGGTGTCCAACTATGGCTACACCTTC. Its translation is CATSNLPRVSNYGYTF. The variable domain in full, with the rest retrieved from reference TRBV15 and TRBJ1-2, is DAMVIQNPRYQVTQFGKPVTLSCSQTLNHNVMYWYQQKSSQAPKLLFHYYDKDFNNEADTPDNFQSRRPNTSFCFLDIRSPGLGDTAMYLCATSNLPRVSNYGYTFGSGTRLTVV.

This clone was observed a single time. CDR3 residues: CAISNRIGLAGAPSTDTQYF. Here the CDR3 DNA reads TGTGCCATCAGTAACCGAATCGGACTAGCGGGGGCACCTAGCACAGATACGCAGTATTTT. The rearrangement uses TRBV10-3 and TRBJ2-3, with 13 bases fitting TRBD2. The CDR3 has 20 amino acids. Germline V lookup: CDR1 ENHRY, CDR2 SYGVKD. Trimming at V came to 5 bases and at J to 0 bases, leaving 14 bases not matched to a gene.

The rearrangement uses TRBV7-9 and TRBJ2-1; tentative D call: TRBD1 (5 bases). This CDR3 contains 15 residues. From germline, CDR1 is SEHNR and CDR2 FQNEAQ (reference sequence). V was pared by 4 bases and J by 8 bases, with 18 bases between. CDR3 in amino acids: CASSSPEGVGDEQFF. Written as DNA, the CDR3 is TGTGCCAGCAGCTCTCCTGAAGGGGTGGGCGATGAGCAGTTCTTC.

This clone was counted a few times. DNA of the CDR3: TGTGCCAGCAGTGAAGGTGCGGTTATGAACACTGAAGCTTTCTTT. Its protein is CASSEGAVMNTEAFF. V is TRBV6-1 and J is TRBJ1-1, with D uncertain. The CDR3 is 15 amino acids. Germline V gene sequence: CDR1 MNHNS, CDR2 SASEGT. V was trimmed by 1 base and J by 0 bases, leaving 9 bases between them.

The chain links TRBV19 to TRBJ1-5; D remains ambiguous. Trimming took off 0 bases at V and 7 bases at J, with 4 bases between the two ends. CDR3 size: 12 residues. Germline CDR1 LNHDA, CDR2 SQIVND (reference sequence). CDR3 DNA: TGTGCCAGTAGTATAGAGAGGCAGCCCCAGCATTTT. This translates into CASSIERQPQHF. The full variable domain, in which reference TRBV19 and TRBJ1-5 provide the parts outside the CDR3, is DGGITQSPKYLFRKEGQNVTLSCEQNLNHDAMYWYRQDPGQGLRLIYYSQIVNDFQKGDIAEGYSVSREKKESFPLTVTSAQKNPTAFYLCASSIERQPQHFGDGTRLSIL.

The rearrangement joins TRBV7-9 to TRBJ1-1; D is undetermined. Germline-derived CDR1 and CDR2 are SEHNR and FQNEAQ (reference sequence). The CDR3 runs 13 residues. Trimming stripped 5 bases from V and 0 bases from J, with 7 bases between. The CDR3 bases are TGTGCCAGCAGCGAGTTCATGAACACTGAAGCTTTCTTT. The encoded protein is CASSEFMNTEAFF.

The rearrangement joins TRBV12-5 to TRBJ1-5; 9 nucleotides align to TRBD1. Trimming took 1 base from V and 7 from J; bases not matched to a gene: 8. CDR1 is LGHNT and CDR2 is FRNRAP in the germline V gene. This CDR3 contains 16 residues. In DNA, the CDR3 is TGTGCTAGTGGTTTGGGAGGACAGGGGCCCAAACAGCCCCAGCATTTT. It encodes CASGLGGQGPKQPQHF.

The V call is TRBV30, the J call TRBJ1-1, with TRBD1 as a possible D gene (6 bases). Trimming took off 7 bases at V and 6 bases at J, with 12 bases between the two ends. From germline, CDR1 is GTSNPN and CDR2 SVGIG (reference sequence). The CDR3 runs to 11 residues. DNA of the CDR3: TGTGCCTTTACAGGGACCGCTGAAGCTTTCTTT. Translated, it gives CAFTGTAEAFF.

This clone has more than one count but fewer than ten. The V call is TRBV28, the J call TRBJ1-6, with 7 bases matching TRBD1. V shed 7 bases, J shed 9 bases, and the junction held 15 bases outside the gene matches. The CDR3 runs 16 residues. CDR1 and CDR2 from the germline V gene are MDHEN and SYDVKM. This chain's CDR3 is CASIPASGTESSPLHF. CDR3 nucleotides: TGTGCCAGCATCCCCGCCTCCGGGACAGAGTCTTCACCCCTCCACTTT.

The J gene is TRBJ2-7, the V gene TRBV27, with TRBD1 identical over 10 bases. The CDR3 has 15 amino acids. Germline assignment: CDR1 MNHEY and CDR2 SMNVEV (reference sequence). V gave up 4 bases and J gave up 4 bases; unmatched junction bases: 7. CDR3 sequence: CASSSPGQGIYEQYF. The CDR3 DNA reads TGTGCCAGCAGTTCTCCGGGACAGGGGATATACGAGCAGTACTTC.

This clone was observed a few times. This rearrangement joins TRBV23-1 to TRBJ2-3; the D gene is possibly TRBD1 (7 bases). TRBV23-1 belongs to the ORF category, with a function that is uncertain. There are 15 residues in the CDR3. Trimming took off 9 bases at V and 7 bases at J, with 23 bases between the two ends. The CDR3 nucleotides are TGCGCCAGGGGGAGGAGGGACAGACCACAAAATACGCAGTATTTT. Protein: CARGRRDRPQNTQYF.

V and J are TRBV3-1 (or the pseudogene TRBV3-2) and TRBJ1-2; the D gene is possibly TRBD1 (5 bases). Trimming stripped 0 bases from V and 4 bases from J, with 9 bases between. CDR1 and CDR2 (germline): LGHDT, YNNKEL (reference sequence). The CDR3 contains 14 residues. For the CDR3, the DNA is TGTGCCAGCAGCCAAGATCACACAGGCTATGGCTACACCTTC. Protein product: CASSQDHTGYGYTF.

This clone was seen a handful of times. Written as DNA, the CDR3 is TGTGCCAGCAGCTTCCAATACAGGGGGAACTCTGGGGCCAACGTCCTGACTTTC. Protein sequence: CASSFQYRGNSGANVLTF. The rearrangement links TRBV5-6 to TRBJ2-6; 8 bases align to TRBD1. The V and J ends lost 2 bases and 0 bases, in that order; junction bases with no gene match: 7. Germline assignment: CDR1 SGHDT and CDR2 YYEEEE. The CDR3 contains 18 residues.

This clone was observed a few times. CDR3 nucleotide sequence: TGCGCCAGCTCCACGGCGGGGGGAGGAACAGATACGCAGTATTTT. Its protein is CASSTAGGGTDTQYF. The chain joins TRBV5-1 to TRBJ2-3; 8 positions agree with TRBD2. This CDR3 region has 15 residues. Trimming took 7 bases from V and 3 from J; bases not matched to a gene: 10. From germline, CDR1 is SGHRS and CDR2 YFSETQ.

The V call is TRBV7-2, the J call TRBJ2-5; D not certain. V gave up 5 bases and J gave up 1 base, with 14 bases separating them. The CDR3 loop spans 15 amino acids. CDR1 is SGHTA and CDR2 is FQGNSA in the germline V gene. In DNA, the CDR3 is TGTGCCAGCAGCCCCCGGGTACGGGTCCAAGAGACCCAGTACTTC. It yields the protein CASSPRVRVQETQYF. The full variable domain, in which reference TRBV7-2 and TRBJ2-5 provide the parts outside the CDR3, is GAGVSQSPSNKVTEKGKDVELRCDPISGHTALYWYRQSLGQGLEFLIYFQGNSAPDKSGLPSDRFSAERTGGSVSTLTIQRTQQEDSAVYLCASSPRVRVQETQYFGPGTRLLVL.

The CDR3 here is CASSDQGSSYEQYF. The DNA for the CDR3 is TGCGCCAGCAGCGACCAGGGAAGCTCCTACGAGCAGTACTTC. The chain links TRBV5-1 to TRBJ2-7; D might be TRBD1 (5 bases). Per the germline V gene, CDR1 is SGHRS and CDR2 is YFSETQ. The CDR3 sequence is 14 residues long. Trimming pared 4 bases from V and 0 bases from J, leaving 11 bases between. The variable domain in full, with the rest retrieved from reference TRBV5-1 and TRBJ2-7, is KAGVTQTPRYLIKTRGQQVTLSCSPISGHRSVSWYQQTPGQGLQFLFEYFSETQRNKGNFPGRFSGRQFSNSRSEMNVSTLELGDSALYLCASSDQGSSYEQYFGPGTRLTVT.